The next 21 T cell receptor beta chains were all read from a single sample in a study of cytomegalovirus exposure and HLA in healthy donors. It was with 60 Vbeta and 13 Jbeta primers that the PCR ran. The table came from immunoSEQ multiplex PCR; TCRdb's copy has only in-frame clones and leaves some out. The table includes approximately 100,000 clones, about 80% detected once. The sequencing input was PBMCs. Receptors were obtained from a female donor in good health and CMV-seropositive.

Turning to this clone: One end of the junction fails to match germline, which may point to a read error. The rearrangement links TRBV10-3 to TRBJ1-6; unclear D gene. The CDR3 extends over 14 amino acids. Germline CDR1 ENHRY, CDR2 SYGVKD. The CDR3 region is CAISESGYNPPLHF. The CDR3 coding sequence is TGTGCCATCAGTGAGTCGGGCTATAATCCACCCCTCCACTTT.

The rearrangement links TRBV18 to TRBJ1-1; a possible D gene is TRBD1 (6 bases). Germline V CDR1 and CDR2: KGHSH, LQKENI. Trimming removed 1 base at V and 1 base at J, with 16 bases between. The CDR3 extends over 17 amino acids. The CDR3 DNA follows: TGTGCCAGCTCACCACAGATCGTGGAACAGGGGAACACTGAAGCTTTCTTT. This gives the protein CASSPQIVEQGNTEAFF.

The V call is TRBV10-1, the J call TRBJ1-1; the D is unclear. V was shortened by 3 bases and J by 1 base, with 6 bases between the two germline ends. Germline lookup yields CDR1 WNHNN and CDR2 SYGVQD (reference sequence). The CDR3 covers 13 residues. The CDR3 here is CASSESGNTEAFF. Here the CDR3 DNA reads TGCGCCAGCAGTGAATCAGGGAACACTGAAGCTTTCTTT.

The rearrangement uses TRBV10-3 and TRBJ2-1; 8 bases align to TRBD2. V shed 5 bases and J 8 bases; nucleotides not matched to a gene: 8. In germline, CDR1 is ENHRY, CDR2 SYGVKD. This CDR3 has 14 amino acids. CDR3 amino acids: CAISTGGPLDEQFF. CDR3 bases: TGTGCCATCAGTACGGGAGGGCCATTGGATGAGCAGTTCTTC.

The chain couples TRBV6-1 to TRBJ2-4, with a possible D match to TRBD1 (5 bases). The CDR3 runs 14 residues. V was trimmed by 6 bases and J by 1 base, leaving 10 bases between them. Germline V gene lookup returns CDR1 MNHNS and CDR2 SASEGT. The CDR3 sequence is CASRQDLAKNIQYF. CDR3 nucleotide sequence: TGTGCCAGCAGACAGGATCTGGCCAAAAACATTCAGTACTTC.

The chain joins TRBV10-2 to TRBJ1-3, with 7 bases aligning to TRBD1. Germline-derived CDR1 and CDR2 are WSHSY and SAAADI. With 7 bases clipped from V and 0 bases from J, the junction kept 3 bases outside the gene matches. There are 14 residues in the CDR3. The CDR3 nucleotides read TGCGCCAGCACGCAGGGGGACTCTGGAAACACCATATATTTT. Amino acid sequence: CASTQGDSGNTIYF.

J is TRBJ2-3 and V is TRBV5-1; 9 bases match TRBD2. Trimming cost V 3 bases and J 3 bases; bases outside gene matches: 5. The length of the CDR3 is 15 residues. Germline assignment: CDR1 SGHRS and CDR2 YFSETQ. For the CDR3, the DNA is TGCGCCAGCAGCTCCGGACTAGCGTCGACAGATACGCAGTATTTT. Translating it yields CASSSGLASTDTQYF.

This clone was seen only a few times. The chain couples TRBV4-1 to TRBJ1-1, with D possibly matching TRBD1 (5 bases). V lost 1 base and J lost 8, with 5 bases in between. This CDR3 contains 11 residues. CDR1 is MGHRA and CDR2 is YSYEKL in the germline V gene. Here the CDR3 DNA reads TGCGCCAGCAGCCAAGGGACAGAAGCTTTCTTT. Its protein is CASSQGTEAFF.

This clone appeared a few times. The chain is built from TRBV6-4 and TRBJ2-5, with D possibly TRBD2 on 6 matching bases. V was clipped by 4 bases and J by 5 bases, with 11 bases between them. The CDR3 extends over 13 amino acids. CDR1 MRHNA and CDR2 SNTAGT come from the germline V gene. CDR3: CASSGLVAETQYF. CDR3 DNA sequence: TGTGCCAGCAGTGGACTAGTCGCCGAGACCCAGTACTTC.

The chain combines TRBV2 with TRBJ1-5; tentatively, D is TRBD1 (6 bases). The germline V and J ends were trimmed by 5 bases and 0 bases, with 11 bases remaining between them. The germline V gene encodes CDR1 SNHLY and CDR2 FYNNEI. This CDR3 comprises 15 residues. The CDR3 reads CASSRQDNSNQPQHF. CDR3 DNA: TGTGCCAGCAGTAGACAGGACAATAGCAATCAGCCCCAGCATTTT.

The chain carries TRBV19 and TRBJ2-7; 14 nucleotides align to TRBD2. The germline V gene encodes CDR1 LNHDA and CDR2 SQIVND (reference sequence). V shed 7 bases, J shed 2 bases, and the junction held 1 base outside the gene matches. CDR3 length: 14 amino acids. In nucleotides, the CDR3 is TGTGCCAGTAAGACTAGCGGGGGGGCCTACGAGCAGTACTTC. Translating it yields CASKTSGGAYEQYF. The whole variable domain, filled in from reference TRBV19 and TRBJ2-7, reads DGGITQSPKYLFRKEGQNVTLSCEQNLNHDAMYWYRQDPGQGLRLIYYSQIVNDFQKGDIAEGYSVSREKKESFPLTVTSAQKNPTAFYLCASKTSGGAYEQYFGPGTRLTVT.

The V call is TRBV7-9, the J call TRBJ1-6; D perhaps matches TRBD1 (6 bases). This CDR3 spans 16 amino acids. V lost 5 bases to trimming and J lost 5 bases, with 16 bases between them. Germline V CDR1 and CDR2: SEHNR, FQNEAQ (reference sequence). The CDR3: CASSRSGGTDNSPLHF. The CDR3, as DNA: TGTGCCAGCAGCCGGAGCGGGGGCACAGATAATTCACCCCTCCACTTT.

CDR3 sequence: CASSGQGLTYEQYF. The DNA of the CDR3 is TGTGCCAGCTCTGGACAGGGGCTTACCTACGAGCAGTACTTC. The J gene is TRBJ2-7, the V gene TRBV25-1; 9 positions agree with TRBD1. Germline loops: CDR1 MGHDK, CDR2 SYGVNS. This CDR3 comprises 14 residues. Germline trimming cut 8 bases from V and 2 bases from J; bases unmatched to any gene: 7.

The chain has TRBV2 and TRBJ2-6; 10 bases are shared with TRBD2. Germline loops: CDR1 SNHLY, CDR2 FYNNEI. The CDR3 extends over 16 amino acids. The V and J ends lost 7 bases and 4 bases, in that order; junction bases with no gene match: 7. CDR3: CASTPSGGAGANVLTF. The CDR3 DNA follows: TGTGCCAGCACTCCGAGCGGGGGGGCCGGGGCCAACGTCCTGACTTTC.

This chain links TRBV4-3 with TRBJ2-7, with 7 bases aligning to TRBD1. Trimming removed 4 bases from V and 2 bases from J; junction bases left unmatched: 2. Germline V gene sequence: CDR1 LGHNA, CDR2 YSLEER. The CDR3 runs to 13 residues. CDR3 bases: TGCGCCAGCAGCCTAGACAGGGCCTACGAGCAGTACTTC. Residues: CASSLDRAYEQYF.

The chain combines TRBV7-2 with TRBJ2-5; D ambiguous. V was cut by 2 bases and J by 4 bases, with 11 bases left in between. The CDR3 has 14 amino acids. The germline V gene has CDR1 SGHTA and CDR2 FQGNSA. The CDR3 sequence is CASSLPGTRETQYF. CDR3 coding DNA: TGTGCCAGCAGCTTACCAGGAACGAGAGAGACCCAGTACTTC.

This clone was detected once. The chain is built from TRBV10-1 and TRBJ1-1; D uncertain. CDR1 is WNHNN and CDR2 is SYGVQD in the germline V gene (reference sequence). Trimming took 5 bases from V and 1 from J, leaving 5 bases between them. There are 12 residues in the CDR3. CDR3 coding DNA: TGCGCCAGCAGTACTGGGAACACTGAAGCTTTCTTT. This codes for CASSTGNTEAFF.

The rearrangement joins TRBV7-9 to TRBJ2-1, with TRBD2 matching over 14 bases. Trimming cost V 5 bases and J 7 bases; bases outside gene matches: 4. Germline V gene data show CDR1 as SEHNR and CDR2 as FQNEAQ (reference sequence). This CDR3 is 15 amino acids long. In nucleotides, the CDR3 is TGTGCCAGCAGCCCGGGGACTAGCGGGAGTAATGAGCAGTTCTTC. Its protein product is CASSPGTSGSNEQFF.

This sequence joins TRBV27 and TRBJ2-7, with TRBD1 as a possible D gene (6 bases). Germline V gene lookup returns CDR1 MNHEY and CDR2 SMNVEV (reference sequence). V lost 2 bases, J lost 2 bases, and 16 bases lay in between. The CDR3 is 16 residues long. CDR3 in DNA: TGTGCCAGCAGTTTACTTTCCGGGACAAAAGCCTACGAGCAGTACTTC. Translating it yields CASSLLSGTKAYEQYF.

This chain connects TRBV6-5 to TRBJ2-5; D is undetermined. Per germline, CDR1 MNHEY and CDR2 SVGAGI. The CDR3 consists of 15 residues. Trimming cost V 0 bases and J 5 bases, with 13 bases left between them. For the CDR3, the DNA is TGTGCCAGCAGTTACTCCCGGGTTCTGTTGGAGACCCAGTACTTC. This gives the protein CASSYSRVLLETQYF.

The chain employs TRBV5-1 and TRBJ2-3; D perhaps matches TRBD1 (6 bases). Trimming took off 1 base at V and 3 bases at J, with 15 bases between the two ends. This CDR3 region has 16 residues. The germline gives CDR1 SGHRS, CDR2 YFSETQ. The CDR3, as DNA: TGCGCCAGCAGCTTGAAGGGGGATCTTTCAACAGATACGCAGTATTTT. Amino acid sequence: CASSLKGDLSTDTQYF. Using reference TRBV5-1 and TRBJ2-3 for the parts outside the CDR3, the full variable domain is KAGVTQTPRYLIKTRGQQVTLSCSPISGHRSVSWYQQTPGQGLQFLFEYFSETQRNKGNFPGRFSGRQFSNSRSEMNVSTLELGDSALYLCASSLKGDLSTDTQYFGPGTRLTVL.